This T cell receptor beta chain was sequenced in a study of PD-1 blockade in mismatch repair-deficient tumors. Germline lookup yields CDR1 SGHRS and CDR2 YFSETQ. V was pared by 3 bases and J by 2 bases, with 17 bases of the junction left unmatched. This CDR3 has 18 residues. Measured with immunoSEQ multiplex PCR; TCRdb has only the in-frame clones, and not every one. The table lists some 48,000 clones, more than 65% of them singletons. The sample here was PBMCs, taken before pembrolizumab treatment. The V call is TRBV5-1, the J call TRBJ2-7; 7 nucleotides match TRBD1. The sequence was obtained from an adult with mismatch repair-deficient cancer. CDR3 loop: CASSYSIPSGGQTYEQYF. The DNA of the CDR3 is TGCGCCAGCAGCTACTCCATACCTTCTGGGGGACAGACCTACGAGCAGTACTTC.